A single sample is the source of the 26 T cell receptor beta chains below, sequenced in a study of blood T cells in healthy people across ages. The use of a sample-barcoded 5' primer and a J-beta primer mix characterized a second PCR of 7 to 11 cycles. TCRdb independently ran MiXCR on the 5' RACE reads; one entry per CDR3 protein. This sample has hundreds of thousands of distinct CDR3 sequences, with over 20% found just once. Sequencing was done on a sample of blood. The receptor source for this set is a man in his sixties or seventies in good health.

This clonotype has just one count. As the CDR3 is not closed by the conserved phenylalanine or tryptophan, this likely results from a read error. J is TRBJ2-3 and V is TRBV20-1; weak D call: TRBD2 (5 bases). CDR1 is DFQATT, CDR2 SNEGSKA, per germline (reference sequence). The length of the CDR3 is 15 residues. V was cut by 4 bases and J by 5 bases, with 19 bases left in between. This chain's CDR3 is CSAKGVAESRDTQYL. The CDR3 DNA sequence: TGCAGTGCTAAGGGAGTGGCGGAGAGCCGAGATACGCAGTATCTT.

This clonotype was detected a few times. This chain connects TRBV15 to TRBJ2-3, with 10 bases that match TRBD2. The germline CDR1 and CDR2 sequences are LNHNV and YYDKDF (reference sequence). The CDR3 consists of 17 residues. Germline trimming cut 0 bases from V and 4 bases from J; bases unmatched to any gene: 7. The CDR3 spells CATSRDIAGGGSDTQYF. CDR3 in DNA: TGTGCCACCAGCAGAGATATAGCGGGGGGTGGGTCAGATACGCAGTATTTT.

V is TRBV20-1 and J is TRBJ2-3; TRBD1 matches 7 bases. The CDR3 spans 15 residues. Germline CDR1 reads DFQATT; CDR2 reads SNEGSKA (reference sequence). Trimming removed 0 bases from V and 5 bases from J; junction bases left unmatched: 8. Here the CDR3 DNA reads TGCAGTGCTAGAGATAGAGGGGGCCGTCGAGATACGCAGTATTTT. Residues: CSARDRGGRRDTQYF.

The rearrangement uses TRBV6-5 and TRBJ1-1; D gene uncertain. The CDR3 runs to 12 residues. Trimming cost V 6 bases and J 8 bases, with 13 bases left between them. CDR1 MNHEY and CDR2 SVGAGI come from the germline V gene. CDR3 in DNA: TGTGCCAGCAGCCGAACAAACAGAGAAGCTTTCTTT. Amino acid sequence: CASSRTNREAFF.

This chain's CDR3 is CASSFDRKIDEQYF. The CDR3 region has the DNA TGTGCCAGCAGTTTCGACAGAAAAATTGACGAGCAGTACTTC. The chain links TRBV12-3 or TRBV12-4 to TRBJ2-7; maybe TRBD1 (5 bases). The CDR3 spans 14 residues. V lost 3 bases and J 5 bases, leaving 14 bases between the germline ends.

This chain connects TRBV27 to TRBJ2-7, with TRBD1 matching over 11 bases. The CDR3 has 16 residues. Germline values: CDR1 MNHEY, CDR2 SMNVEV (reference sequence). With V trimmed by 0 bases and J by 3 bases, 4 bases remained unmatched. The CDR3 loop is CASSLSRDRGNYEQYF. For the CDR3, the DNA is TGTGCCAGCAGTTTATCGAGGGACAGGGGGAACTACGAGCAGTACTTC.

In this sample, this clonotype turned up a few times. V usage is TRBV3-1 and J usage is TRBJ1-2; D may be TRBD1 (6 bases). The CDR3 runs 15 residues. Trimming removed 1 base from V and 5 bases from J, with 14 bases in between. In germline, CDR1 is LGHDT, CDR2 YNNKEL (reference sequence). CDR3 in amino acids: CASSQVPRGGYGYTF. In DNA form, the CDR3 reads TGTGCCAGCAGCCAAGTACCCAGGGGAGGGTATGGCTACACCTTC.

This clonotype has more than one count but fewer than ten. An end of the junction does not agree with germline; a read error may underlie this. The chain carries TRBV10-3 and TRBJ2-1; 8 bases align to TRBD2. The germline CDR1 and CDR2 sequences are ENHRY and SYGVKD. The CDR3 loop spans 16 amino acids. This CDR3 reads CATSVAGTSSYNEQFF. CDR3 in DNA: TGTGCCACCAGTGTAGCGGGGACCAGCTCCTACAATGAGCAGTTCTTC.

This clonotype was seen only a few times. J is TRBJ2-1 and V is TRBV25-1, with a weak D call TRBD2 (7 bases). V lost 6 bases, J lost 2 bases, and 20 bases lay in between. Germline V lookup: CDR1 MGHDK, CDR2 SYGVNS. The CDR3 loop spans 17 amino acids. The CDR3 nucleotides are TGTGCCAGCAGCCCAGGGGTGGGGGAGGGCCCCTACAATGAGCAGTTCTTC. Protein sequence: CASSPGVGEGPYNEQFF.

A word on this clonotype: One end of the junction varies from germline; a read error may be responsible. V and J are TRBV29-1 and TRBJ1-1; D not certain. The CDR3 covers 12 residues. CDR1 is SQVTM and CDR2 is ANQGSEA in the germline V gene. The CDR3 protein is CSVEALNTEAFF. Here the CDR3 DNA reads TGCAGCGTTGAGGCCCTTAACACCGAAGCTTTCTTT.

This clonotype has just a few counts. This rearrangement joins TRBV28 to TRBJ1-5, with 7 bases aligning to TRBD1. The V segment lost 4 bases and the J segment 7 bases; nucleotides outside the gene matches: 10. The CDR3 is 15 amino acids. CDR1 MDHEN and CDR2 SYDVKM come from the germline V gene. The CDR3 bases are TGTGCCAGCAGTTGGGACAGCCCGATTCGGCAGCCCCAGCATTTT. This gives the protein CASSWDSPIRQPQHF. The full variable domain, in which reference TRBV28 and TRBJ1-5 provide the parts outside the CDR3, is DVKVTQSSRYLVKRTGEKVFLECVQDMDHENMFWYRQDPGLGLRLIYFSYDVKMKEKGDIPEGYSVSREKKERFSLILESASTNQTSMYLCASSWDSPIRQPQHFGDGTRLSIL.

This sequence joins TRBV20-1 and TRBJ2-5; the D is unclear. The DNA end is a closer match to TRBJ2-7, so the J assignment may be wrong. CDR3 size: 15 residues. Germline V gene lookup returns CDR1 DFQATT and CDR2 SNEGSKA (reference sequence). The CDR3 DNA follows: TGCAGTGCTAGGGGCGACCAAGTTCGCTCCTACGAGCAGTACTTC. Translating gives CSARGDQVRSYEQYF.

This clonotype showed up just a few times. The chain links TRBV12-3 or TRBV12-4 to TRBJ2-5; 9 bases are shared with TRBD1. The J call may be wrong; the DNA end is better matched by TRBJ2-7. This CDR3 has 16 amino acids. The chain's CDR3 is CASSPTTGQGLFEQYF. The CDR3 DNA follows: TGTGCCAGCAGCCCTACCACGGGACAGGGTTTGTTCGAGCAGTACTTC.

Only a few counts were recorded for this clonotype. The J gene is TRBJ2-1, the V gene TRBV7-9; D is possibly TRBD1 (5 bases). Germline loops: CDR1 SEHNR, CDR2 FQNEAQ (reference sequence). CDR3 length equals 12 residues. Trimming removed 5 bases from V and 10 bases from J, with 12 bases in between. The DNA of the CDR3 is TGTGCCAGCAGCGTCGACAGAGGCGAGCAGTTCTTC. This gives the protein CASSVDRGEQFF.

Only a few counts were recorded for this clonotype. The chain couples TRBV3-1 to TRBJ2-3; D is ambiguous. Trimming removed 0 bases from V and 6 bases from J, with 7 bases in between. CDR1 and CDR2 from the germline V gene are LGHDT and YNNKEL (reference sequence). CDR3 length equals 13 residues. Here the CDR3 DNA reads TGTGCCAGCAGCCAAGATCCCCAGGATACGCAGTATTTT. Its translation: CASSQDPQDTQYF.

This clonotype appeared a few times. This sequence joins TRBV7-9 and TRBJ1-1; D might be TRBD1 (5 bases). CDR3 length equals 16 residues. CDR1 is SEHNR, CDR2 FQNEAQ, per germline (reference sequence). Trimming removed 2 bases from V and 1 base from J, with 14 bases in between. The CDR3 DNA is TGTGCCAGCAGCTTATGGCGGGGCGACCCGAACACTGAAGCTTTCTTT. Translation: CASSLWRGDPNTEAFF.

This clonotype was found a few times. The V and J genes are TRBV27 and TRBJ1-2, with D possibly being TRBD1 (5 bases). V was cut by 6 bases and J by 1 base, with 9 bases left in between. The germline V gene has CDR1 MNHEY and CDR2 SMNVEV (reference sequence). The length of the CDR3 is 13 residues. The CDR3 sequence: CASSFDSNYGYTF. The CDR3 DNA sequence: TGTGCCAGCAGCTTCGACAGTAACTATGGCTACACCTTC.

The chain is built from TRBV10-3 and TRBJ2-1, with 9 bases fitting TRBD1. V lost 7 bases to trimming and J lost 7 bases; unmatched junction nucleotides: 8. The CDR3 contains 14 residues. CDR1 is ENHRY and CDR2 is SYGVKD in the germline V gene. The CDR3: CAITEETGGNEQFF. The CDR3 DNA is TGTGCCATCACCGAGGAGACAGGGGGGAATGAGCAGTTCTTC.

The chain couples TRBV10-3 to TRBJ2-5; TRBD2 is a possible D gene (6 bases). The end of the DNA fits TRBJ2-7 better, so the J call may be wrong. Germline values: CDR1 ENHRY, CDR2 SYGVKD. This CDR3 contains 14 residues. The CDR3 nucleotides read TGTGCCATCAGTGAGTCGGACTACGGCTACGAGCAGTACTTC. It translates to CAISESDYGYEQYF.

A note on this clonotype: A read error may account for a junction end that differs from germline. The rearrangement uses TRBV19 and TRBJ1-4, with D possibly being TRBD1 (5 bases). Germline V gives CDR1 LNHDA, CDR2 SQIVND (reference sequence). The CDR3 sequence is 14 residues long. For the CDR3, the DNA is TGTGCCAGTATCGCAGGGTCGGCTAATGAAAAACCGTTTTTT. It specifies CASIAGSANEKPFF.

The V call is TRBV7-6, the J call TRBJ2-7; D may be TRBD1 (5 bases). The J call may be incorrect, as the DNA end agrees better with TRBJ2-1. CDR1 is SGHVS, CDR2 FNYEAQ, per germline. The CDR3 loop spans 12 amino acids. Here the CDR3 DNA reads TGTGCCAGCAGCTTAGCGGACACTGAGCAGTTCTTC. Its translation: CASSLADTEQFF.

The V gene is TRBV20-1, the J gene TRBJ2-1, with TRBD2 as a possible D gene (6 bases). The CDR3 is 11 residues long. V lost 7 bases to trimming and J lost 8 bases, with 12 bases between them. Germline V lookup: CDR1 DFQATT, CDR2 SNEGSKA (reference sequence). This chain's CDR3 is CSVSREDEQFF. As DNA, the CDR3 is TGCAGTGTGTCGCGGGAAGATGAGCAGTTCTTC.

This sequence joins TRBV7-9 and TRBJ2-5; D tentatively fits TRBD1 or TRBD2 (6 bases each). The DNA end is a closer match to TRBJ2-1, so the J assignment may be wrong. The CDR3 has 18 residues. Germline loops: CDR1 SEHNR, CDR2 FQNEAQ (reference sequence). The CDR3 loop reads CASSLVRGQGKTYNEQFF. The CDR3 bases are TGTGCCAGCAGTCTGGTCCGGGGGCAGGGGAAGACCTACAATGAGCAGTTCTTC.

The chain has TRBV29-1 and TRBJ2-5; D tentatively fits TRBD1 or TRBD2 (6 bases each). The ends were cut back, 0 bases at V and 1 base at J, with 9 bases in the middle. Per germline, CDR1 SQVTM and CDR2 ANQGSEA. The CDR3 covers 14 residues. The CDR3 sequence: CSVEDGGIQETQYF. In DNA form, the CDR3 reads TGCAGCGTTGAAGACGGGGGCATCCAAGAGACCCAGTACTTC. Looking up the rest from reference TRBV29-1 and TRBJ2-5 gives the full variable domain: SAVISQKPSRDICQRGTSLTIQCQVDSQVTMMFWYRQQPGQSLTLIATANQGSEATYESGFVIDKFPISRPNLTFSTLTVSNMSPEDSSIYLCSVEDGGIQETQYFGPGTRLLVL.

The chain joins TRBV18 to TRBJ2-2; tentatively, D is TRBD1 or TRBD2 (5 bases each). CDR3 length equals 17 residues. CDR1 is KGHSH, CDR2 LQKENI, per germline. Between the trimmed V and J ends, which lost 2 bases and 0 bases, there was a span of 13 bases. The CDR3 spells CASSPTPGTANTGELFF. CDR3 DNA sequence: TGTGCCAGCTCACCAACACCCGGGACGGCGAACACCGGGGAGCTGTTTTTT.

The chain uses TRBV5-1 and TRBJ1-5; D is uncertain. Germline V lookup: CDR1 SGHRS, CDR2 YFSETQ. V was clipped by 2 bases and J by 3 bases, with 6 bases between them. The CDR3 extends over 13 amino acids. The CDR3 coding sequence is TGCGCCAGCAGCTTAGACACCAATCAGCCCCAGCATTTT. Protein sequence: CASSLDTNQPQHF.